The 27 T cell receptor beta chains below come from one sample, sequenced in a study of technical replicates of blood from a few donors. Repertoires were generated with immunoSEQ multiplex PCR, while TCRdb's copy carries only in-frame clones and drops some. This table holds around 83,000 clones, approximately 94% found once. The sequenced material came from T cells isolated from PBMCs. These receptors all come from a human donor in good health.

The chain couples TRBV27 to TRBJ2-7; D is undetermined. The V end lost 5 bases, the J end lost 5 bases, and 10 bases lay between the germline ends. Per germline, CDR1 MNHEY and CDR2 SMNVEV (reference sequence). This CDR3 is 12 amino acids long. The DNA of the CDR3 is TGTGCCAGCAGTACGCCAACAAACGAGCAGTACTTC. Its protein is CASSTPTNEQYF.

The chain carries TRBV6-1 and TRBJ2-7, with TRBD1 as a possible D gene (5 bases). Trimming removed 0 bases from V and 0 bases from J, with 15 bases in between. This CDR3 is built from 17 residues. Germline assignment: CDR1 MNHNS and CDR2 SASEGT. The CDR3 bases are TGTGCCAGCAGTGAAGCGCTTGTCCAGGGCTTCTCCTACGAGCAGTACTTC. Encoded protein: CASSEALVQGFSYEQYF.

This clone has just a few counts. The gene calls are TRBV2 and TRBJ1-2, with 7 bases aligning to TRBD1. This CDR3 spans 18 amino acids. The germline gives CDR1 SNHLY, CDR2 FYNNEI. V dropped 4 bases and J dropped 0; count of bases not matched to a gene: 14. CDR3 coding DNA: TGTGCCAGCAGTGTTTTCGGAACAGGGGCGAACACTAACTATGGCTACACCTTC. This translates into CASSVFGTGANTNYGYTF. The whole variable domain, remainder taken from reference TRBV2 and TRBJ1-2, is EPEVTQTPSHQVTQMGQEVILRCVPISNHLYFYWYRQILGQKVEFLVSFYNNEISEKSEIFDDQFSVERPDGSNFTLKIRSTKLEDSAMYFCASSVFGTGANTNYGYTFGSGTRLTVV.

As DNA, the CDR3 is TGTGCCAGCAGCTCCCCAGCGAGCACAGATACGCAGTATTTT. Protein product: CASSSPASTDTQYF. V usage is TRBV28 and J usage is TRBJ2-3; D remains ambiguous. Trimming took off 6 bases at V and 0 bases at J, with 10 bases between the two ends. The CDR3 is 14 amino acids. Germline CDR1 MDHEN, CDR2 SYDVKM.

The rearrangement links TRBV27 to TRBJ2-1; TRBD2 matches at 10 bases. CDR1 is MNHEY and CDR2 is SMNVEV in the germline V gene (reference sequence). The CDR3 covers 17 residues. Germline trimming cut 0 bases from V and 10 bases from J; bases unmatched to any gene: 12. The CDR3 region is CASSLSGGLADEAEQFF. Written as DNA, the CDR3 is TGTGCCAGCAGTTTATCGGGCGGACTAGCGGATGAGGCCGAGCAGTTCTTC.

The chain links TRBV5-6 to TRBJ2-6; weak D call: TRBD2 (6 bases). The CDR3 covers 16 residues. Germline assignment: CDR1 SGHDT and CDR2 YYEEEE. V lost 2 bases to trimming and J lost 3 bases, with 12 bases between them. The CDR3 region is CASSFRRAGGANVLTF. CDR3 in DNA: TGTGCCAGCAGCTTCCGGAGGGCGGGTGGGGCCAACGTCCTGACTTTC. Using reference TRBV5-6 and TRBJ2-6 for the parts outside the CDR3, the full variable domain is DAGVTQSPTHLIKTRGQQVTLRCSPKSGHDTVSWYQQALGQGPQFIFQYYEEEERQRGNFPDRFSGHQFPNYSSELNVNALLLGDSALYLCASSFRRAGGANVLTFGAGSRLTVL.

V is TRBV28 and J is TRBJ2-2; perhaps TRBD2 as D (5 bases). Germline V gene lookup returns CDR1 MDHEN and CDR2 SYDVKM. The CDR3 extends over 17 amino acids. Trimming took 3 bases from V and 0 from J, leaving 14 bases between them. CDR3 nucleotide sequence: TGTGCCAGCAGTTTCGCTGGGCGGGTCACGAACACCGGGGAGCTGTTTTTT. This encodes CASSFAGRVTNTGELFF.

The rearrangement uses TRBV6-1 and TRBJ2-7; 7 nucleotides agree with TRBD1. Germline assignment: CDR1 MNHNS and CDR2 SASEGT. Trimming cost V 4 bases and J 3 bases; bases outside gene matches: 12. The CDR3 has 16 amino acids. CDR3 coding DNA: TGTGCCAGCAGTGGACCGGGACAGTTTTTACTCTACGAGCAGTACTTC. Translating gives CASSGPGQFLLYEQYF.

The DNA for the CDR3 is TGTGCCAGCAGCCCTAGGCAGGGTAACACTGAAGCTTTCTTT. The encoded protein is CASSPRQGNTEAFF. V is TRBV11-2 and J is TRBJ1-1, with TRBD1 as a possible D gene (5 bases). Trimming removed 5 bases at V and 2 bases at J, with 12 bases between. The germline gives CDR1 SGHAT, CDR2 FQNNGV. This CDR3 is built from 14 residues.

The J gene is TRBJ1-2, the V gene TRBV19; D remains unclear. The germline V and J ends were trimmed by 3 bases and 4 bases, with 9 bases remaining between them. This CDR3 contains 13 residues. Germline V lookup: CDR1 LNHDA, CDR2 SQIVND (reference sequence). In nucleotides, the CDR3 is TGTGCCAGTAGTATGGGCACACCCTATGGCTACACCTTC. Its translation is CASSMGTPYGYTF.

This clone showed up just once. V is TRBV5-4 and J is TRBJ2-7, with D unresolved. The length of the CDR3 is 12 residues. CDR1 and CDR2 (germline): SGHNT, YYREEE (reference sequence). The V gene lost 0 bases and the J gene lost 4 bases, with 5 bases spanning the gap. The chain's CDR3 is CASSLESYEQYF. In nucleotides, the CDR3 is TGTGCCAGCAGCTTGGAATCTTACGAGCAGTACTTC.

V is TRBV19 and J is TRBJ1-1, with D tentatively TRBD1 (6 bases). Germline V CDR1 and CDR2: LNHDA, SQIVND (reference sequence). V lost 8 bases, J lost 5 bases, and 15 bases lay in between. This CDR3 contains 13 residues. CDR3 residues: CASSIGTLTEAFF. CDR3 bases: TGTGCCAGTTCGATCGGGACACTAACTGAAGCTTTCTTT. Based on the CDR3 plus reference TRBV19 and TRBJ1-1, the full variable domain is DGGITQSPKYLFRKEGQNVTLSCEQNLNHDAMYWYRQDPGQGLRLIYYSQIVNDFQKGDIAEGYSVSREKKESFPLTVTSAQKNPTAFYLCASSIGTLTEAFFGQGTRLTVV.

The chain joins TRBV4-2 to TRBJ2-1; TRBD2 aligns across 9 bases. Germline V CDR1 and CDR2: LGHNA, YNFKEQ. This CDR3 contains 17 residues. Trimming cost V 3 bases and J 3 bases; bases outside gene matches: 9. The CDR3 protein is CASSQDSTSGRYNEQFF. DNA of the CDR3: TGTGCCAGCAGCCAGGACTCAACTAGCGGGCGCTACAATGAGCAGTTCTTC.

The rearrangement links TRBV5-4 to TRBJ2-2; 14 bases line up with TRBD2. The CDR3 is 17 residues long. CDR1 is SGHNT, CDR2 YYREEE, per germline (reference sequence). V was clipped by 3 bases and J by 4 bases; unmatched bases: 5. CDR3: CASSSGLAGVGTGELFF. The CDR3 nucleotides are TGTGCCAGCAGCTCGGGACTAGCGGGAGTCGGCACCGGGGAGCTGTTTTTT.

The chain links TRBV15 to TRBJ2-1, with TRBD2 as a possible D gene (6 bases). From germline, CDR1 is LNHNV and CDR2 YYDKDF (reference sequence). The CDR3 loop spans 16 amino acids. The V end lost 3 bases, the J end lost 0 bases, and 12 bases lay between the germline ends. CDR3 bases: TGTGCCACCAGCAGCTGGGACTGGAGCTCCTACAATGAGCAGTTCTTC. It specifies CATSSWDWSSYNEQFF.

This sequence joins TRBV28 and TRBJ2-7; 9 nucleotides align to TRBD1. CDR3 size: 12 residues. The germline gives CDR1 MDHEN, CDR2 SYDVKM. After removal of 5 bases from V and 11 bases from J, the junction contained 7 bases not matched to a gene. CDR3: CASSPGQGFEYF. The CDR3, as DNA: TGTGCCAGCAGTCCGGGACAGGGTTTCGAGTACTTC. Combining the CDR3 with reference TRBV28 and TRBJ2-7 gives the whole variable domain DVKVTQSSRYLVKRTGEKVFLECVQDMDHENMFWYRQDPGLGLRLIYFSYDVKMKEKGDIPEGYSVSREKKERFSLILESASTNQTSMYLCASSPGQGFEYFGPGTRLTVT.

The J gene is TRBJ2-3, the V gene TRBV2, with a tentative D call TRBD1 (5 bases). The CDR3 has 16 amino acids. CDR1 is SNHLY and CDR2 is FYNNEI in the germline V gene. V lost 7 bases and J lost 4, with 21 bases in between. In nucleotides, the CDR3 is TGTGCCAGCACTCTCGGGCAGCCCAGGGCCGCAGATACGCAGTATTTT. Translated, it gives CASTLGQPRAADTQYF.

This clone was seen once. V is TRBV19 and J is TRBJ1-6; D is unresolved. V was shortened by 7 bases and J by 8 bases, with 21 bases between the two germline ends. This CDR3 has 16 amino acids. CDR1 is LNHDA, CDR2 SQIVND, per germline (reference sequence). The CDR3 DNA sequence: TGTGCCAGTAAGGGTCTGGGGAGCCTGGTCGATTCACCCCTCCACTTT. Its translation: CASKGLGSLVDSPLHF. The full variable domain, in which reference TRBV19 and TRBJ1-6 provide the parts outside the CDR3, is DGGITQSPKYLFRKEGQNVTLSCEQNLNHDAMYWYRQDPGQGLRLIYYSQIVNDFQKGDIAEGYSVSREKKESFPLTVTSAQKNPTAFYLCASKGLGSLVDSPLHFGNGTRLTVT.

The rearrangement links TRBV5-1 to TRBJ2-7; 10 nucleotides line up with TRBD2. Trimming cost V 5 bases and J 5 bases; bases outside gene matches: 10. Germline V gene sequence: CDR1 SGHRS, CDR2 YFSETQ. The CDR3 length is 15 residues. DNA for the CDR3: TGCGCCAGCAGACGGACCGGGACTAGCGTCGACGAGCAGTACTTC. Protein sequence: CASRRTGTSVDEQYF.

V usage is TRBV5-1 and J usage is TRBJ2-2; maybe TRBD2 (6 bases). V lost 7 bases and J lost 0, with 10 bases in between. Germline V CDR1 and CDR2: SGHRS, YFSETQ. The CDR3 loop spans 14 amino acids. The CDR3 is CASAGLSNTGELFF. In nucleotides, the CDR3 is TGCGCCAGCGCGGGGTTATCGAACACCGGGGAGCTGTTTTTT.

The genes are TRBV5-1 and TRBJ1-6; 9 nucleotides match TRBD1. The junction had 7 bases not matched to a gene; V was cut back by 6 bases and J by 9 bases. The CDR3 covers 14 residues. Germline CDR1 and CDR2: SGHRS and YFSETQ. As DNA, the CDR3 is TGCGCCAGCACCCCCAGACAGGGGGGTTCACCCCTCCACTTT. This gives the protein CASTPRQGGSPLHF.

The V gene is TRBV19, the J gene TRBJ2-1; 8 positions agree with TRBD2. This CDR3 region has 18 residues. CDR1 is LNHDA, CDR2 SQIVND, per germline (reference sequence). The ends lost 5 bases at V and 5 bases at J; junction bases unmatched: 17. CDR3 loop: CASSSPPGLAPWDNEQFF. The DNA of the CDR3 is TGTGCCAGTAGTTCCCCTCCCGGACTAGCCCCATGGGACAATGAGCAGTTCTTC. Using reference TRBV19 and TRBJ2-1 for the parts outside the CDR3, the full variable domain is DGGITQSPKYLFRKEGQNVTLSCEQNLNHDAMYWYRQDPGQGLRLIYYSQIVNDFQKGDIAEGYSVSREKKESFPLTVTSAQKNPTAFYLCASSSPPGLAPWDNEQFFGPGTRLTVL.

The rearrangement links TRBV27 to TRBJ1-6, with TRBD1 matching 7 bases. The CDR3 contains 15 residues. The trim removed 2 bases at V and 7 bases at J, leaving 5 bases unmatched. Germline V lookup: CDR1 MNHEY, CDR2 SMNVEV (reference sequence). CDR3 sequence (DNA): TGTGCCAGCAGTTTAGGGGGACAGTCCAATTCACCCCTCCACTTT. Translated, it gives CASSLGGQSNSPLHF.

The chain has TRBV11-3 and TRBJ1-4, with D perhaps matching TRBD1 (6 bases). The germline V gene has CDR1 SGHNT and CDR2 YENEEA. The CDR3 sequence is 15 residues long. V lost 5 bases to trimming and J lost 4 bases, with 14 bases between them. The CDR3 DNA reads as TGTGCCAGCAGCCTATGGGGGCAGGTTAATGAAAAACTGTTTTTT. It is translated as CASSLWGQVNEKLFF. The full variable domain, with the rest looked up from reference TRBV11-3 and TRBJ1-4, is EAGVVQSPRYKIIEKKQPVAFWCNPISGHNTLYWYLQNLGQGPELLIRYENEEAVDDSQLPKDRFSAERLKGVDSTLKIQPAELGDSAVYLCASSLWGQVNEKLFFGSGTQLSVL.

CDR3 residues: CASRARELSYEQYF. As DNA, the CDR3 is TGTGCCAGCAGGGCCAGGGAATTGAGCTACGAGCAGTACTTC. V and J are TRBV6-5 and TRBJ2-7; tentatively, D is TRBD1 (5 bases). The length of the CDR3 is 14 residues. Germline-derived CDR1 and CDR2 are MNHEY and SVGAGI. With 6 bases removed from V and 3 bases from J, the gap between germline ends came to 15 bases.

The V and J genes are TRBV5-8 and TRBJ2-3, with 9 positions matching TRBD2. This CDR3 contains 18 residues. Trimming at V came to 0 bases and at J to 2 bases, leaving 10 bases not matched to a gene. Per germline, CDR1 SGHTS and CDR2 YDEGEE. In DNA, the CDR3 is TGTGCCAGCAGCTTGGCGGCTAGCGGGACATATTTCACAGATACGCAGTATTTT. Amino acid sequence: CASSLAASGTYFTDTQYF.

This chain links TRBV19 with TRBJ2-1, with 8 bases identical to TRBD2. Trimming at V came to 7 bases and at J to 2 bases, leaving 7 bases not matched to a gene. This CDR3 region has 15 residues. CDR1 is LNHDA, CDR2 SQIVND, per germline (reference sequence). The CDR3, as DNA: TGTGCCAGTATCAACGGGGGGGGCACCTACAATGAGCAGTTCTTC. It codes for CASINGGGTYNEQFF.